One sample yielded the 7 T cell receptor beta chains listed below, sequenced in a study of shared clonotypes between healthy human individuals. This table comes from immunoSEQ multiplex PCR, and its TCRdb copy is limited to in-frame clones, with some not included. The repertoire has about 2.4 million clones, approximately 94% of them found once; the top ten carry about 0.34%. The sequenced material came from naive CD4+ T cells from PBMCs. Subset here: CD45RA+ positively selected. All receptors come from a man between 18 and 35 years old in good health. Some clones in this sample may be carry-over from other donors' samples.

V is TRBV25-1 and J is TRBJ1-2; 7 bases agree with TRBD1. CDR1 MGHDK and CDR2 SYGVNS come from the germline V gene. V was clipped by 9 bases and J by 1 base; unmatched bases: 11. CDR3 length: 15 amino acids. The CDR3 loop reads CASQSDRVYNYGYTF. The CDR3 region has the DNA TGTGCCAGTCAAAGTGACAGGGTCTATAACTATGGCTACACCTTC.

The chain has TRBV5-4 and TRBJ2-1; TRBD2 aligns across 8 bases. The CDR3 is 16 amino acids. CDR1 and CDR2 (germline): SGHNT, YYREEE (reference sequence). V gave up 2 bases and J gave up 4 bases; unmatched junction bases: 8. The CDR3 DNA sequence: TGTGCCAGCAGCTTAAGGCTAGCGGGCGATTACAATGAGCAGTTCTTC. This translates into CASSLRLAGDYNEQFF.

This rearrangement joins TRBV29-1 to TRBJ1-2, with TRBD1 matching 10 bases. The CDR3 has 13 residues. CDR1 is SQVTM, CDR2 ANQGSEA, per germline. With 5 bases clipped from V and 6 bases from J, the junction kept 6 bases outside the gene matches. In nucleotides, the CDR3 is TGCAGCGTTAGGACAGGGGGTCCGGATGGCTACACCTTC. As protein: CSVRTGGPDGYTF.

The chain carries TRBV4-3 and TRBJ1-1; no reliable D call. CDR1 and CDR2 (germline): LGHNA, YSLEER. V shed 0 bases and J shed 0 bases, with 11 bases lying between them. The CDR3 has 16 amino acids. In nucleotides, the CDR3 is TGCGCCAGCAGCCAAGATGAAAATCGAATGAACACTGAAGCTTTCTTT. Its protein product is CASSQDENRMNTEAFF.

The chain combines TRBV6-1 with TRBJ2-5; D is perhaps TRBD2 (6 bases). Trimming took off 4 bases at V and 2 bases at J, with 11 bases between the two ends. CDR1 is MNHNS and CDR2 is SASEGT in the germline V gene. This CDR3 is built from 14 residues. The CDR3 DNA follows: TGTGCCAGCAGTGGGGGGAGGTATCAAGAGACCCAGTACTTC. Translated: CASSGGRYQETQYF.

This chain uses TRBV25-1 with TRBJ1-2; 8 positions agree with TRBD1. J was trimmed by 4 bases and V by 5 bases; bases with no gene match: 9. There are 15 residues in the CDR3. Germline lookup yields CDR1 MGHDK and CDR2 SYGVNS. The CDR3 DNA reads TGTGCCAGCAGTTCTCCTGGACAGGGAATCTATGGCTACACCTTC. Translated, it gives CASSSPGQGIYGYTF.

V and J are TRBV10-3 and TRBJ2-7; weak D call: TRBD1 (6 bases). Trimming stripped 5 bases from V and 5 bases from J, with 10 bases between. CDR1 and CDR2 from the germline V gene are ENHRY and SYGVKD. The CDR3 contains 12 residues. CDR3 in amino acids: CAISSQGNEQYF. The CDR3 nucleotides read TGTGCCATCAGTTCTCAGGGGAACGAGCAGTACTTC.